These 16 T cell receptor beta chains were all obtained from the same sample, sequenced in a study of vaccination effects on CD4 cells after COVID-19. Antigens for these TCRs are unknown. CD4+ T cell isolation took place after about 11 days of culture. Participants each got two BNT162b2 or mRNA-1273 vaccine doses. Sequencing used immunoSEQ multiplex PCR; TCRdb keeps in-frame clones, though not all of them. The sample has under 70,000 clones, 70% to 75% seen once. The sequenced sample was CD4+ T cells from PBMCs cultured without peptide, obtained after COVID-19 vaccination. The receptors were sampled from a human donor who received a COVID-19 vaccine.

The count of this clone is one. The chain couples TRBV7-2 to TRBJ2-2; D possibly matches TRBD1 or TRBD2 (7 bases each). This CDR3 spans 16 amino acids. V was trimmed by 2 bases and J by 6 bases, leaving 16 bases between them. In germline, CDR1 is SGHTA, CDR2 FQGNSA. The CDR3 DNA follows: TGTGCCAGCAGCTTATCGAGCCAGGGGGGGGCCGGGGAGCTGTTTTTT. Its protein product is CASSLSSQGGAGELFF.

For the CDR3, the DNA is TGCGCCAGCAGCTTGGGGGGGGGTAACTACAATGAGCAGTTCTTC. Translated, it gives CASSLGGGNYNEQFF. The J gene is TRBJ2-1, the V gene TRBV5-1; 7 nucleotides align to TRBD2. The CDR3 length is 15 residues. Germline V lookup: CDR1 SGHRS, CDR2 YFSETQ. With 0 bases clipped from V and 3 bases from J, the junction kept 3 bases outside the gene matches.

The sample holds a few counts of this clone. It may be a read error: a sequence one base away is much more abundant. The chain couples TRBV3-1 (or the pseudogene TRBV3-2) to TRBJ1-1; D is ambiguous. From germline, CDR1 is LGHDT and CDR2 YNNKEL (reference sequence). The V end was cut by 0 bases, the J end by 1 base, with 6 bases between. The CDR3 contains 14 residues. The chain's CDR3 is CASSQDRRNTEAFF. The CDR3, as DNA: TGTGCCAGCAGCCAAGACAGGAGGAACACTGAAGCTTTCTTT.

The CDR3 spells CASGELNTEAFF. The DNA of the CDR3 is TGTGCCAGCGGCGAGTTGAACACTGAAGCTTTCTTT. This chain connects TRBV28 to TRBJ1-1, with unresolved D. The CDR3 runs to 12 residues. V lost 8 bases, J lost 0 bases, and 7 bases lay in between. Germline loops: CDR1 MDHEN, CDR2 SYDVKM.

This clone has just one count. V and J are TRBV27 and TRBJ2-5; D perhaps matches TRBD1 (6 bases). The CDR3 extends over 13 amino acids. Looked up from germline, CDR1 is MNHEY and CDR2 is SMNVEV (reference sequence). V lost 10 bases and J 4 bases, leaving 16 bases between the germline ends. CDR3 region: CATSGERRETQYF. The DNA for the CDR3 is TGTGCCACCTCAGGGGAAAGAAGAGAGACCCAGTACTTC.

This clone was observed a handful of times. V is TRBV2 and J is TRBJ1-6; D is unresolved. V dropped 1 base and J dropped 7 bases, with 5 bases sitting between them. The CDR3 is 13 amino acids. CDR1 is SNHLY and CDR2 is FYNNEI in the germline V gene. The CDR3 region is CASSEVGNSPLHF. DNA of the CDR3: TGTGCCAGCAGTGAAGTTGGCAATTCACCCCTCCACTTT.

The chain has TRBV24-1 and TRBJ2-3; 8 nucleotides agree with TRBD1. Germline trimming cut 4 bases from V and 4 bases from J; bases unmatched to any gene: 3. This CDR3 contains 14 residues. The germline gives CDR1 KGHDR, CDR2 SFDVKD. CDR3 in amino acids: CATSDATGADTQYF. CDR3 nucleotides: TGTGCCACCAGTGACGCGACAGGGGCAGATACGCAGTATTTT.

The chain employs TRBV9 and TRBJ2-2; D not certain. The CDR3 spans 15 residues. Trimming took 4 bases from V and 3 from J, leaving 13 bases between them. Germline CDR1 reads SGDLS; CDR2 reads YYNGEE. CDR3 protein: CASSPSGLDTGELFF. In DNA, the CDR3 is TGTGCCAGCAGCCCCAGTGGGCTAGACACCGGGGAGCTGTTTTTT. Supplemented by reference TRBV9 and TRBJ2-2, the full variable domain reads DSGVTQTPKHLITATGQRVTLRCSPRSGDLSVYWYQQSLDQGLQFLIQYYNGEERAKGNILERFSAQQFPDLHSELNLSSLELGDSALYFCASSPSGLDTGELFFGEGSRLTVL.

V usage is TRBV7-2 and J usage is TRBJ1-5; 7 bases agree with TRBD1. CDR3 size: 15 residues. Germline V lookup: CDR1 SGHTA, CDR2 FQGNSA. The V segment lost 3 bases and the J segment 3 bases; nucleotides outside the gene matches: 5. CDR3: CASSLSGTDNQPQHF. The CDR3, as DNA: TGTGCCAGCAGCTTGTCCGGGACAGACAATCAGCCCCAGCATTTT.

The chain recombines TRBV6-5 with TRBJ1-5, with D unclear. CDR3 size: 13 residues. Germline V gives CDR1 MNHEY, CDR2 SVGAGI. V lost 6 bases to trimming and J lost 9 bases, with 15 bases between them. The CDR3 DNA reads as TGTGCCAGCAGGAGGGCCAGCATAACGCCCCAGCATTTT. Translation: CASRRASITPQHF.

The chain carries TRBV20-1 and TRBJ2-7; D ambiguous. Per the germline V gene, CDR1 is DFQATT and CDR2 is SNEGSKA (reference sequence). The germline V and J ends were trimmed by 2 bases and 6 bases, with 8 bases remaining between them. The CDR3 has 11 amino acids. This CDR3 is CSARSTGEQYV. CDR3 nucleotide sequence: TGCAGTGCTAGATCAACGGGCGAGCAGTACGTC.

This clone was seen just once. The V gene is TRBV2, the J gene TRBJ2-7; 7 nucleotides line up with TRBD2. Losses at the gene ends were 5 bases for V and 4 bases for J; bases not matched to a gene: 8. The V gene's germline CDR1 is SNHLY and CDR2 FYNNEI. CDR3 length equals 14 residues. CDR3 loop: CASSRNLAEYEQYV. The CDR3 coding sequence is TGTGCCAGCAGTCGCAACCTAGCGGAATACGAGCAGTACGTC.

This clone showed up just once. The rearrangement links TRBV5-4 to TRBJ2-3; 16 positions match TRBD2. CDR1 is SGHNT and CDR2 is YYREEE in the germline V gene (reference sequence). Trimming removed 4 bases from V and 8 bases from J; junction bases left unmatched: 13. The CDR3 is made up of 18 amino acids. This chain's CDR3 is CASSKVGTSGGGQGTQYF. The CDR3 region has the DNA TGTGCCAGCAGCAAAGTGGGGACTAGCGGGGGGGGGCAAGGTACGCAGTATTTT. The variable domain in full, with the rest retrieved from reference TRBV5-4 and TRBJ2-3, is ETGVTQSPTHLIKTRGQQVTLRCSSQSGHNTVSWYQQALGQGPQFIFQYYREEENGRGNFPPRFSGLQFPNYSSELNVNALELDDSALYLCASSKVGTSGGGQGTQYFGPGTRLTVL.

The rearrangement uses TRBV19 and TRBJ2-5, with 11 bases identical to TRBD1. The V gene's germline CDR1 is LNHDA and CDR2 SQIVND (reference sequence). This CDR3 has 15 residues. Unmatched junction bases numbered 4, after V lost 5 bases and J lost 2 bases. The CDR3 region has the DNA TGTGCCAGTAGTGGGACAGGGGGAGGACAAGAGACCCAGTACTTC. Its protein product is CASSGTGGGQETQYF.

The rearrangement uses TRBV6-5 and TRBJ2-3; D might be TRBD2 (6 bases). The CDR3 is 14 residues long. Trimming took off 7 bases at V and 5 bases at J, with 16 bases between the two ends. Germline V gene lookup returns CDR1 MNHEY and CDR2 SVGAGI. CDR3 region: CASKWTGELDTQYF. The CDR3 DNA is TGTGCCAGCAAATGGACGGGGGAGTTAGATACGCAGTATTTT.

This clone was detected only a few times. V gene TRBV4-3 combines with J gene TRBJ1-1; 9 nucleotides match TRBD1. CDR3 length: 17 amino acids. Germline V gene lookup returns CDR1 LGHNA and CDR2 YSLEER. The V segment lost 0 bases and the J segment 1 base; nucleotides outside the gene matches: 6. CDR3 bases: TGCGCCAGCAGCCAAGAGTACAGGGGGCTCTCGAACACTGAAGCTTTCTTT. It codes for CASSQEYRGLSNTEAFF.